Reported below is one T cell receptor (beta chain). Here immunoSEQ multiplex PCR was the method, and the copy in TCRdb shows in-frame clones only, minus some. The table shows under 200,000 clones, with roughly 81% occurring only once. Germline CDR1 and CDR2: SEHNR and FQNEAQ (reference sequence). The CDR3 has 14 amino acids. Trimming stripped 3 bases from V and 5 bases from J, with 10 bases between. This record comes from a study of blood T cell repertoires in COVID-19. Study background: Both acute and convalescent COVID-19 samples were obtained from the United States, Italy and Spain. PBMCs, B-cell-depleted T cells, or T cells were the source of the cDNA or gDNA that made up the material.

The TCR sequence derives from a man aged 40-49 years with acute or convalescent COVID-19. J is TRBJ1-4 and V is TRBV7-9; D is undetermined. Sequenced sample: peripheral blood. The DNA of the CDR3 is TGTGCCAGCAGCTTCTCAGGAGGGAATGAAAAACTGTTTTTT. The encoded protein is CASSFSGGNEKLFF.